Listed below are T cell receptor beta chains from one sample, sequenced in a study of OX40 agonist ivuxolimab in advanced cancers. The protocol was immunoSEQ multiplex PCR, while the TCRdb copy is restricted to in-frame clones and leaves out a portion. The sample holds tens of thousands of clones, 85% to 95% seen once. The material sequenced was CD4+ or CD8+ T cells sorted from blood, taken in a trial of the OX40 agonist ivuxolimab. Every receptor here comes from an adult with an advanced solid tumor such as melanoma, head and neck, liver or kidney cancer. Each CDR3 is given with its conserved first and last residue. A D gene is named only where the DNA matches it firmly. Where a row states a size, it is once, few, many or the class of an expanded clone; other rows omit it.

cdr3_length d_call j_call clone_size v_call cdr3_aa cdr3_nt
14 . TRBJ2-7 once TRBV27 CASSSPGRSYEQYF TGTGCCAGCAGTTCCCCCGGACGGTCCTACGAGCAGTACTTC
13 . TRBJ2-7 . TRBV7-2 CASSLNSAGEQYF TGTGCCAGCAGCTTAAACAGTGCAGGGGAGCAGTACTTC
14 . TRBJ1-4 once TRBV28 CASSLGGVSEKLFF TGTGCCAGCAGTTTGGGGGGGGTTAGTGAAAAACTGTTTTTT
14 TRBD1 TRBJ2-3 . TRBV18 CASSPQGVTDTQYF TGTGCCAGCTCCCCACAGGGGGTAACAGATACGCAGTATTTT
15 . TRBJ2-1 . TRBV11-3 CASIPGRGSYNEQFF TGTGCCAGCATCCCCGGTAGGGGTTCCTACAATGAGCAGTTCTTC
15 . TRBJ1-2 few TRBV19 CASSIDLWADYGYTF TGTGCCAGTAGTATAGATCTATGGGCAGACTATGGCTACACCTTC
14 . TRBJ2-7 . TRBV18 CASSPLDGAGEQYF TGTGCCAGCTCACCACTGGACGGGGCGGGGGAGCAGTACTTC
14 . TRBJ2-7 . TRBV11-3 CASAQGGEWSEQYF TGTGCCAGCGCACAGGGGGGGGAGTGGAGCGAGCAGTACTTC
14 . TRBJ1-2 few TRBV5-1 CASSLDGGRDGYTF TGCGCCAGCAGCTTGGACGGGGGGCGCGATGGCTACACCTTC
15 . TRBJ2-7 . TRBV28 CASSSLGPSSYEQYF TGTGCCAGCAGTTCCCTCGGGCCTAGCTCCTACGAGCAGTACTTC
15 TRBD2 TRBJ2-7 . TRBV6-5 CASRVAGGGAYEQYF TGTGCCAGCAGGGTAGCGGGGGGCGGCGCCTACGAGCAGTACTTC
13 . TRBJ1-1 . TRBV7-2 CASSLEARTEAFF TGTGCCAGCAGCTTAGAGGCCCGAACTGAAGCTTTCTTT
14 . TRBJ1-2 once TRBV6-5 CASKAQVSNYGYTF TGTGCCAGCAAGGCGCAGGTGTCTAACTATGGCTACACCTTC
13 TRBD1 TRBJ2-7 . TRBV28 CASSRTGPYEQYF TGTGCCAGCAGCCGGACAGGGCCCTACGAGCAGTACTTC
13 . TRBJ1-1 once TRBV5-6 CASSSSLNTEAFF TGTGCCAGCAGCTCCTCTCTGAACACTGAAGCTTTCTTT
15 . TRBJ1-3 . TRBV2 CASSAARVGGNTIYF TGTGCCAGCAGTGCCGCCAGGGTGGGCGGAAACACCATATATTTT
11 . TRBJ2-7 . TRBV30 CAWSGGAGQYF TGTGCCTGGAGTGGAGGGGCAGGGCAGTACTTC
15 TRBD1 TRBJ2-7 . TRBV18 CASSPGTGGSYEQYF TGTGCCAGCTCACCAGGGACAGGGGGCTCGTACGAGCAGTACTTC
12 . TRBJ1-2 . TRBV30 CAWRGSSNGYTF TGTGCCTGGAGGGGGTCGAGTAATGGCTACACCTTC
12 TRBD2 TRBJ2-7 . TRBV28 CASSLDRTSTYF TGTGCCAGCAGTTTGGATAGGACTAGCACTTACTTC
17 TRBD2 TRBJ2-7 once TRBV18 CASSQQPGLRPTYEQYF TGTGCCAGCTCACAACAACCGGGACTAAGACCAACGTACGAGCAGTACTTC
16 . TRBJ2-2 . TRBV5-8 CASTRLLQVGTGELFF TGTGCCAGCACCCGTCTGTTGCAGGTGGGAACCGGGGAGCTGTTTTTT
14 . TRBJ2-2 . TRBV4-2 CASSQDRQARELFF TGTGCCAGCAGCCAAGATCGACAAGCCCGGGAGCTGTTTTTT
15 TRBD1 TRBJ1-2 . TRBV6-6 CASSYRDRGDDGYTF TGTGCCAGCAGTTACCGGGACAGGGGCGACGATGGCTACACCTTC
15 . TRBJ1-4 . TRBV7-6 CASSGGKGGNEKLFF TGTGCCAGCAGCGGGGGAAAGGGGGGCAATGAAAAACTGTTTTTT
19 . TRBJ2-5 . TRBV28 CASSSTWTHHLPYQETQYF TGTGCCAGCAGTTCAACCTGGACACACCATTTACCATACCAAGAGACCCAGTACTTC
18 TRBD1 TRBJ2-4 . TRBV5-1 CASSPRDRTILAKNIQYF TGCGCCAGCAGTCCCCGGGACAGGACGATTCTAGCCAAAAACATTCAGTACTTC
13 . TRBJ1-1 few TRBV4-3 CASSQEWNTEAFF TGCGCCAGCAGCCAAGAGTGGAACACTGAAGCTTTCTTT
14 . TRBJ2-3 . TRBV28 CASKGGRGTDTQYF TGTGCCAGCAAAGGGGGGAGGGGCACAGATACGCAGTATTTT